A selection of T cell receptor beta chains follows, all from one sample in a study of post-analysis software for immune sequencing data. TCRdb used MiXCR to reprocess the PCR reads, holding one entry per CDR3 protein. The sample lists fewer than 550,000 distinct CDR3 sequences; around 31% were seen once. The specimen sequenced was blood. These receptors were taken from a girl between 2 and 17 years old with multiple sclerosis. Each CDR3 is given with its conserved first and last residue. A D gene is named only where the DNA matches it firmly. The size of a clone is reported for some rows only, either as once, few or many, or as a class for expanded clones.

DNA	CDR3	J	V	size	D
TGTGCCAGCAGTCCTTATAGGGGGTTGGAGTATTTT	CASSPYRGLEYF	TRBJ2-3	TRBV12-3/TRBV12-4	-	-
TGCAGCGTTGAAGGGACAGGGCGGGAAGAGACCCAGTACTTC	CSVEGTGREETQYF	TRBJ2-5	TRBV29-1	many	TRBD1
TGCAGTGCCCCAATTGGTTGGAATGAGCAGTTCTTC	CSAPIGWNEQFF	TRBJ2-1	TRBV20-1	-	-
TGTGCCAGCAGTCTATCATCAGACGGGCAAGAGACCCAGTACTTC	CASSLSSDGQETQYF	TRBJ2-5	TRBV6-5	many	-
TGTGCCAGCAGTTACTTTCAGGGTACTGGGGCCAACGTCCTGACTTTC	CASSYFQGTGANVLTF	TRBJ2-6	TRBV6-5	many	-
TGTGCCAGCAGTTACTCGGTGCCGGGACAGGGGAATCTCGAGCAGTACTTC	CASSYSVPGQGNLEQYF	TRBJ2-7	TRBV6-6	-	TRBD1
TGTGCCAGCAGGGATCCGACGGTTAACTATGGCTACACCTTC	CASRDPTVNYGYTF	TRBJ1-2	TRBV6-5	-	-
TGTGCCAGCAGTGAAGCAGGGGATACGCAGTATTTT	CASSEAGDTQYF	TRBJ2-3	TRBV2	-	-
TGTGCCAGCAGTTACTCGAAAGGGGGCGAGTATGGCTACACCTTC	CASSYSKGGEYGYTF	TRBJ1-2	TRBV6-6	few	TRBD1
TGCAGTGCCACAGACAGACTCTATGGCTACACCTTC	CSATDRLYGYTF	TRBJ1-2	TRBV20-1	few	-
TGCGCCAGCACAAGGGGATACGGGGAGCTGTTTTTT	CASTRGYGELFF	TRBJ2-2	TRBV5-1	-	-
TGCAGTGCGGAAACTAGCGGGGGAATCTCCTACAATGAGCAGTTCTTC	CSAETSGGISYNEQFF	TRBJ2-1	TRBV20-1	-	TRBD2
TGTGCCAGCAGGCTTGAGGGGCGAGATACGCAGTATTTT	CASRLEGRDTQYF	TRBJ2-3	TRBV7-8	-	-
TGCAGTGCTAGTTTTGGGTCCAGTGGCGCAGATACGCAGTATTTT	CSASFGSSGADTQYF	TRBJ2-3	TRBV20-1	few	-
TGTGCCAGCTCCAGGAACAATGAGCAGTTCTTC	CASSRNNEQFF	TRBJ2-1	TRBV6-5	many	-
TGTGCCAGCAGCCAATTACAGACAGCTTTTAATTCACCCCTCCACTTT	CASSQLQTAFNSPLHF	TRBJ1-6	TRBV14	-	-
TGCGCCAGCAGCTTGGCCGTTCAACGCTACAATGAGCAGTTCTTC	CASSLAVQRYNEQFF	TRBJ2-1	TRBV5-1	many	-
TGTGCCAGCAGCCAAGAAACGGGGGGGTCCGCCGAGACCCAGTACTTC	CASSQETGGSAETQYF	TRBJ2-5	TRBV4-2	-	TRBD2
TGCGCCAGCAGCGGGGAGAGGGCGGAATATGGCTACACCTTC	CASSGERAEYGYTF	TRBJ1-2	TRBV4-1	once	-
TGCAGTGCTAGAACCACTTACGAGCAGTACTTC	CSARTTYEQYF	TRBJ2-7	TRBV20-1	few	-
TGTGCCAGCAGCCTCACTGACACCTTATATGGCTACACCTTC	CASSLTDTLYGYTF	TRBJ1-2	TRBV3-1	-	-
TGCAGTGCCGCCCAGGGTACTGAAGCTTTCTTT	CSAAQGTEAFF	TRBJ1-1	TRBV20-1	few	-
TGTGCCAGCAGTGAATTACCGGACGGCCGAGGTACGCCCCAGCATTTT	CASSELPDGRGTPQHF	TRBJ1-5	TRBV25-1	-	-
TGTGTCAGCAGTTTTGGACAGACCACGCAGTATTTT	CVSSFGQTTQYF	TRBJ2-3	TRBV12-3/TRBV12-4	few	-
TGTGCCAGCAGCTTCGTCCGGTCGCCCGACAATGAGCAGTTCTTC	CASSFVRSPDNEQFF	TRBJ2-1	TRBV5-5	few	-
TGCAGTGCTAGACGCTCGGACAGGGATTTAGATACGCAGTATTTT	CSARRSDRDLDTQYF	TRBJ2-3	TRBV20-1	few	TRBD1
TGCGCCAGCAGCCAAGATCAGGGGGTTGGCTACACCTTC	CASSQDQGVGYTF	TRBJ1-2	TRBV4-1	-	TRBD1
TGTGCCATCAGTGGGGACGGAACAGATACGCAGTATTTT	CAISGDGTDTQYF	TRBJ2-3	TRBV10-3	-	-
TGTGCCAGCAGTTGGAGTACTAGCACAGATACGCAGTATTTT	CASSWSTSTDTQYF	TRBJ2-3	TRBV28	few	-
TGTGCCAGCAGTTACGATAGGACTAGCGTGGATCACGGGACCCAGTACTTC	CASSYDRTSVDHGTQYF	TRBJ2-5	TRBV6-2/TRBV6-3	-	TRBD2
TGCGCCAGCAGCCAAGGAGGGGGTCAGGGGGCGCGGGACTATGGCTACACCTTC	CASSQGGGQGARDYGYTF	TRBJ1-2	TRBV4-1	-	TRBD1
TGTGCCAGCAGTTGGGGAACAGGGGAACCAGATACGCAGTATTTT	CASSWGTGEPDTQYF	TRBJ2-3	TRBV27	once	TRBD1
TGCAGTGCTCACGGACAAGCAACTAATGAAAAACTGTTTTTT	CSAHGQATNEKLFF	TRBJ1-4	TRBV20-1	-	-
TGTGCCAGCCGCCAAACTAGCGGGGGGTACAATGAGCAGTTCTTC	CASRQTSGGYNEQFF	TRBJ2-1	TRBV6-5	few	TRBD2
TGCGCCAGCAGCTCGGACAGGTTGAGCTCCTACGAGCAGTACTTC	CASSSDRLSSYEQYF	TRBJ2-7	TRBV5-1	-	TRBD1
TGTGCCAGCAGTTCGGGACAGGGTGGAGGCTACACCTTC	CASSSGQGGGYTF	TRBJ1-2	TRBV12-3/TRBV12-4	many	TRBD1
TGCGCCAGCAGCGAACAGGGTACCATGAACACTGAAGCTTTCTTT	CASSEQGTMNTEAFF	TRBJ1-1	TRBV5-1	few	-
TGCAGCGTTGCCCCGAATCAGAACACTGAAGCTTTCTTT	CSVAPNQNTEAFF	TRBJ1-1	TRBV29-1	few	-
TGCAGTGCTAGACGAACTACAGATACGCAGTATTTT	CSARRTTDTQYF	TRBJ2-3	TRBV20-1	-	-
TGCAGTGCTAGAGGTGGGAGCAATGAGCAGTTCTTC	CSARGGSNEQFF	TRBJ2-1	TRBV20-1	few	-